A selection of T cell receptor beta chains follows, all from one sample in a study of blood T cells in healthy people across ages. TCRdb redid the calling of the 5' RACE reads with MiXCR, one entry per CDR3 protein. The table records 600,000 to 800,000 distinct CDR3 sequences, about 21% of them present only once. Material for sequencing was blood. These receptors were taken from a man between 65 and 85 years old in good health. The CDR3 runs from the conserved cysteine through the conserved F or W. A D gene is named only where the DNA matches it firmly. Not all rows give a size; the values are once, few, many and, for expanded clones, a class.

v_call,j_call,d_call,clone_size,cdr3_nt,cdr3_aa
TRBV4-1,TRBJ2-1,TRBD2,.,TGCGCCAGCAGCCAAAGTCTAGCGGGGGGCTACAATGAGCAGTTCTTC,CASSQSLAGGYNEQFF
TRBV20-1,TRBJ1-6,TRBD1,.,TGCAGTGCTATCCGCGACAGGGTCCCTTGGTCACCCCTCCACTTT,CSAIRDRVPWSPLHF
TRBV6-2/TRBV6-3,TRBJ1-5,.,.,TGTGCCAGCAGTTACCAGTCAGGGGTTCAGCCCCAGCATTTT,CASSYQSGVQPQHF
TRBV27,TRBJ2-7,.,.,TGTGCCAGCAGGGGGCGGAACAACTACGAGCAGTACTTC,CASRGRNNYEQYF
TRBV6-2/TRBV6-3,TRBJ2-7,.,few,TGTGCCAGCAGTTACATGCGCGGTGCCTACGAGCAGTACTTC,CASSYMRGAYEQYF
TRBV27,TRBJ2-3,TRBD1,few,TGTGCCAGCAGTTTATTGGGACAGCCAGATACGCAGTATTTT,CASSLLGQPDTQYF
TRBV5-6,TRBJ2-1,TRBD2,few,TGTGCCAGCAGCACTTTAGCGGGAGTAAGAGGGAATGAGCAGTTCTTC,CASSTLAGVRGNEQFF
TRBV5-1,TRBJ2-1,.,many,TGCGCCAGCAGCCTCGGTCAGAGCTCCTACAATGAGCAGTTCTTC,CASSLGQSSYNEQFF
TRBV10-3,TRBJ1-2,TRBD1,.,TGTGCCATCAGCCCAGACAGGGATCAATATGGCTACACCTTC,CAISPDRDQYGYTF
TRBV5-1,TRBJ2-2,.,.,TGCGCCAGCAGCGACGGGGTTGAGAACACCGGGGAGCTGTTTTTT,CASSDGVENTGELFF